The rows below give T cell receptor beta chains drawn from one sample of a study of blood T cells in healthy people across ages. Each CDR3 protein gets one entry after TCRdb re-called the 5' RACE reads with MiXCR. The sample consists of 1,500,000 or so distinct CDR3 sequences, approximately 59% of them appearing once. The sample consisted of blood. These receptors all come from a man aged 18 to 30 in good health. Both conserved end residues are part of each CDR3. The D gene is left open where the match is weak. Clone size is stated in some rows and not others, as once, few, many or a class when expanded.

j_gene | abundance | d_gene | v_gene | CDR3aa
TRBJ2-1 | - | - | TRBV6-6 | CASSYRGHSYNEQFF
TRBJ2-7 | many | - | TRBV29-1 | CSVDVGYEQYF
TRBJ2-3 | - | - | TRBV6-1 | CASSGAIAQYF
TRBJ2-3 | - | - | TRBV3-1 | CASSLSDRPSSTDTQYF
TRBJ2-3 | - | TRBD2 | TRBV20-1 | CSARLAEGDVDTQYF
TRBJ1-5 | - | TRBD1 | TRBV20-1 | CSARDHGQGDYQPQHF
TRBJ2-1 | - | - | TRBV5-1 | CASSLPGSSYNEQFF
TRBJ2-1 | - | TRBD1 | TRBV4-3 | CASSQDWGQGYNEQFF
TRBJ2-3 | - | TRBD1 | TRBV20-1 | CSTTGGSTDTQYF
TRBJ1-1 | - | - | TRBV20-1 | CSASTMQRGDTEAFF
TRBJ1-1 | few | TRBD1 | TRBV6-1 | CASSDRDREAEAFF
TRBJ2-7 | - | TRBD2 | TRBV7-9 | CASSYPYREEDEQYF
TRBJ1-2 | - | - | TRBV10-2 | CASRERGKYYGYTF
TRBJ2-4 | few | - | TRBV20-1 | CSARDRVAKNIQYF
TRBJ2-4 | - | - | TRBV4-3 | CASSQDKAGAIAKNIQYF
TRBJ2-1 | few | - | TRBV12-5 | CASGLAVGNEQFF
TRBJ2-3 | - | TRBD2 | TRBV20-1 | CCAIVKTSGGAAETQYF
TRBJ2-2 | - | TRBD1 | TRBV12-3/TRBV12-4 | CASTRQTGAGELFF
TRBJ2-1 | - | TRBD2 | TRBV28 | CASTGGRNEQFF
TRBJ2-7 | - | TRBD1 | TRBV7-9 | CASSLGGTVKKTYEQYF